Detailed here is one TCR beta chain. The germline V gene has CDR1 SGHRS and CDR2 YFSETQ. The ends lost 0 bases at V and 5 bases at J; junction bases unmatched: 8. This CDR3 is 17 amino acids long. The data are from a study of technical replicates of blood from several donors. Sequencing used immunoSEQ multiplex PCR; TCRdb keeps in-frame clones, though not all of them. The sample consists of about 76,000 clones, around 90% of them appearing once. This TCR came from a human donor in good health. The chain joins TRBV5-1 to TRBJ2-1; 10 bases are shared with TRBD1. Sample: T cells isolated from PBMCs. As DNA, the CDR3 is TGCGCCAGCAGCTTGGGACTCGGGACAGGGGTTAACAATGAGCAGTTCTTC. Its protein is CASSLGLGTGVNNEQFF.